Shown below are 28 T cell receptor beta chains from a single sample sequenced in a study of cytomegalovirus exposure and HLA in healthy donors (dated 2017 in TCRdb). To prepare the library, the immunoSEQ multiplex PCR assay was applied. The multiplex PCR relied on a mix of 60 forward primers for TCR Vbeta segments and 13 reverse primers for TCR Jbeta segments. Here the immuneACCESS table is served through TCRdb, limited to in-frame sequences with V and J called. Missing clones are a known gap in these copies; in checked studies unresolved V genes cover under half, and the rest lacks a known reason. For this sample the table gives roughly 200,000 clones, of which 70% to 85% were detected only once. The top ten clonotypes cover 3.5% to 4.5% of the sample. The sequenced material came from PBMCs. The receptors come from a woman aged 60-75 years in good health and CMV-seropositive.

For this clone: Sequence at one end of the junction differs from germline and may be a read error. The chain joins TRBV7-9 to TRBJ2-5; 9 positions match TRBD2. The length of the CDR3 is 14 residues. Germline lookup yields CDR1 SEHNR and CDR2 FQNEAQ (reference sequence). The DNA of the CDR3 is TGTGCCAGCAGCGTAGCGGGAGTTGGGGAGACCCAGTACTTC. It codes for CASSVAGVGETQYF.

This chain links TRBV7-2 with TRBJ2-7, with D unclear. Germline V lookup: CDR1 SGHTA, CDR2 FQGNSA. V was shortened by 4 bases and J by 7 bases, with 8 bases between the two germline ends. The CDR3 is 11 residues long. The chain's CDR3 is CASSSVREQYF. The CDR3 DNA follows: TGTGCCAGCAGCTCAGTGCGGGAGCAGTACTTC.

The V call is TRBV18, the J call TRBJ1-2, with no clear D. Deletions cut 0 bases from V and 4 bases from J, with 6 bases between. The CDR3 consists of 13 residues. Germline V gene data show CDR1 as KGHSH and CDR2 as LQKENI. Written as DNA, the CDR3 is TGTGCCAGCTCACCACCCGGGGTCTATGGCTACACCTTC. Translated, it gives CASSPPGVYGYTF.

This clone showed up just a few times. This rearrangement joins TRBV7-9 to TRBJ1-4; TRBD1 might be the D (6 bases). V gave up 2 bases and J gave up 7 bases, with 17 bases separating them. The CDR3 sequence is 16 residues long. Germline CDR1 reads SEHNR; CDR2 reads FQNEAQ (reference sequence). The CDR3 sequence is CASSLRTLQGSEKLFF. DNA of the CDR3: TGTGCCAGCAGCTTACGGACTTTACAGGGTAGTGAAAAACTGTTTTTT.

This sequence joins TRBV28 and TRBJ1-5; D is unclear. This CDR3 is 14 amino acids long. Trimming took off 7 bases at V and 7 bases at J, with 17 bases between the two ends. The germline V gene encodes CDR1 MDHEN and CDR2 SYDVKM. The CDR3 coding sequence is TGTGCCAGCATCAAAGCCGGGGTAAAGCAGCCCCAGCATTTT. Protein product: CASIKAGVKQPQHF.

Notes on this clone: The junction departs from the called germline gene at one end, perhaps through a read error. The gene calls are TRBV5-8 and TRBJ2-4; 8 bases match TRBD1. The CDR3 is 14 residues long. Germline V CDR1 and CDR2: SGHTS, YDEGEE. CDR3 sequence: CASSQGAAKNSQYF. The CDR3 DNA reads TGTGCCAGCAGTCAGGGGGCTGCCAAAAACAGTCAGTACTTC.

CDR3 in amino acids: CASSLELAVLTTDTQYF. CDR3 nucleotide sequence: TGTGCCAGCAGCTTGGAACTAGCGGTTCTTACCACAGATACGCAGTATTTT. The chain links TRBV5-6 to TRBJ2-3, with TRBD2 identical over 8 bases. The CDR3 contains 17 residues. Germline trimming cut 0 bases from V and 2 bases from J; bases unmatched to any gene: 8. The germline V gene encodes CDR1 SGHDT and CDR2 YYEEEE.

The CDR3 DNA follows: TGTGCCAGCAGTGAAAAGCCTAACACTGAAGCTTTCTTT. This encodes CASSEKPNTEAFF. The V call is TRBV6-4, the J call TRBJ1-1; no clear D gene. The CDR3 length is 13 residues. The ends were cut back, 3 bases at V and 2 bases at J, with 7 bases in the middle. Germline values: CDR1 MRHNA, CDR2 SNTAGT.

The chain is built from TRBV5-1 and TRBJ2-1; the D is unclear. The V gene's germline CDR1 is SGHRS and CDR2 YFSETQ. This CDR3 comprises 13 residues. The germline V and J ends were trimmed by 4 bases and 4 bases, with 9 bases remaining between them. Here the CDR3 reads CASSVTEYNEQFF. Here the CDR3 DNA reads TGCGCCAGCAGCGTGACTGAGTACAATGAGCAGTTCTTC. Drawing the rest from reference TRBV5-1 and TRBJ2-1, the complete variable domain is KAGVTQTPRYLIKTRGQQVTLSCSPISGHRSVSWYQQTPGQGLQFLFEYFSETQRNKGNFPGRFSGRQFSNSRSEMNVSTLELGDSALYLCASSVTEYNEQFFGPGTRLTVL.

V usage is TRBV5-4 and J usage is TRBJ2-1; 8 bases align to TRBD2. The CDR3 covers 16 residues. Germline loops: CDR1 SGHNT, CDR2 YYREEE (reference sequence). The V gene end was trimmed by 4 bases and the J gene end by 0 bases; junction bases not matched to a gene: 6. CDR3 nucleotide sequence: TGTGCCAGCAGCCACAAGCGGGAGCCCTCCTACAATGAGCAGTTCTTC. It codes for CASSHKREPSYNEQFF.

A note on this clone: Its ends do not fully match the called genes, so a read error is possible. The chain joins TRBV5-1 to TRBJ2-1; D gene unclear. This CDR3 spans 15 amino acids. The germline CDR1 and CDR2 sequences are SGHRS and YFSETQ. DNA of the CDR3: TGCGCCAGCAGCTTGGTGCGTAGCTCCTACACTGAGCAGTTCTTC. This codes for CASSLVRSSYTEQFF.

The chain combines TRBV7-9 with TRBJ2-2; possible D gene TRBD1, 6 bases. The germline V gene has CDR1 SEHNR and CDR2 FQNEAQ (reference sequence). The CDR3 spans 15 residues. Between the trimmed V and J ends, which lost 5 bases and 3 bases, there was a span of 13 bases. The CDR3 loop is CASSAAGVDTGELFF. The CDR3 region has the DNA TGTGCCAGCAGCGCCGCAGGGGTTGACACCGGGGAGCTGTTTTTT.

Written as DNA, the CDR3 is TGTGCCAGCTCACCACGTTCAGGGAAGGCTGAAGCTTTCTTT. Amino acid sequence: CASSPRSGKAEAFF. The V and J genes are TRBV18 and TRBJ1-1; tentative D call: TRBD1 (5 bases). This CDR3 contains 14 residues. The germline V and J ends were trimmed by 1 base and 6 bases, with 12 bases remaining between them. In germline, CDR1 is KGHSH, CDR2 LQKENI.

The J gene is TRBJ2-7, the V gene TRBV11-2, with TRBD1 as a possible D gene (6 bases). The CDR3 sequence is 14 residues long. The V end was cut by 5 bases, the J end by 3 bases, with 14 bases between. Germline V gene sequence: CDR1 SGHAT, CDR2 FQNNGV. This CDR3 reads CASSPLQGLYEQYF. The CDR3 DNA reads TGTGCCAGCAGCCCGCTTCAGGGGCTCTACGAGCAGTACTTC.

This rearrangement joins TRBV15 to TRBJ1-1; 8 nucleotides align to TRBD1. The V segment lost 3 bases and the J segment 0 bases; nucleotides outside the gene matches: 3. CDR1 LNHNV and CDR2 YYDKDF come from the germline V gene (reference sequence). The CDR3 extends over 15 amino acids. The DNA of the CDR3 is TGTGCCACCAGCAGGGGCAGGGGGCTGAACACTGAAGCTTTCTTT. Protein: CATSRGRGLNTEAFF. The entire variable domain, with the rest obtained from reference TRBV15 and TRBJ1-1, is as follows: DAMVIQNPRYQVTQFGKPVTLSCSQTLNHNVMYWYQQKSSQAPKLLFHYYDKDFNNEADTPDNFQSRRPNTSFCFLDIRSPGLGDTAMYLCATSRGRGLNTEAFFGQGTRLTVV.

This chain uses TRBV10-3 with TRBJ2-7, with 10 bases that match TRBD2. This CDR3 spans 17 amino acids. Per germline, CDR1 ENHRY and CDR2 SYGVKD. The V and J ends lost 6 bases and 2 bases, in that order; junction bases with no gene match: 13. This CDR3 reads CAISAQTPAGGTYEQYF. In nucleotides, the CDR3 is TGTGCCATCAGCGCCCAAACTCCAGCGGGGGGGACCTACGAGCAGTACTTC.

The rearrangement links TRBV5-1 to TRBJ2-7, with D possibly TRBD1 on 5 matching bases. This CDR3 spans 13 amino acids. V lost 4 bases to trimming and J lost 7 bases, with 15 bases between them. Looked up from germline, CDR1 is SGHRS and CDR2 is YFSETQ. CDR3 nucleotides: TGCGCCAGCAGCGCAGCAGGGTTGGGGGAGCAGTACTTC. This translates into CASSAAGLGEQYF.

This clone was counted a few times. The CDR3 sequence: CASSSSLAATGELFF. The CDR3 nucleotides are TGTGCCAGCAGCTCCTCACTAGCGGCCACCGGGGAGCTGTTTTTT. This chain uses TRBV11-2 with TRBJ2-2; 8 bases fit TRBD2. The CDR3 sequence is 15 residues long. The junction had 5 bases not matched to a gene; V was cut back by 4 bases and J by 4 bases. Germline V gives CDR1 SGHAT, CDR2 FQNNGV.

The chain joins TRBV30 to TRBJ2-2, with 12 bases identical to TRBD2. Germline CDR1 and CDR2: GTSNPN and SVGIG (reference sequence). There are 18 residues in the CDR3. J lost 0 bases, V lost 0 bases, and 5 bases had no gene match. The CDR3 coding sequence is TGTGCCTGGAGTGTGAAGGGACTAGCGGGCCCGAACACCGGGGAGCTGTTTTTT. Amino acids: CAWSVKGLAGPNTGELFF.

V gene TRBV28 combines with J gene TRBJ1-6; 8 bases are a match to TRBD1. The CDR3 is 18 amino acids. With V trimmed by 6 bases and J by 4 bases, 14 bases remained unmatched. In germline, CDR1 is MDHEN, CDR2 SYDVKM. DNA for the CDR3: TGTGCCAGCAGACCTAGTTTCTTAGGGACAGGTTATAATTCACCCCTCCACTTT. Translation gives CASRPSFLGTGYNSPLHF. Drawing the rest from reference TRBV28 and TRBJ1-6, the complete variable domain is DVKVTQSSRYLVKRTGEKVFLECVQDMDHENMFWYRQDPGLGLRLIYFSYDVKMKEKGDIPEGYSVSREKKERFSLILESASTNQTSMYLCASRPSFLGTGYNSPLHFGNGTRLTVT.

In DNA, the CDR3 is TGTGCCAGCAGCAAAGACAGGGCGATCACAGATACGCAGTATTTT. It specifies CASSKDRAITDTQYF. This rearrangement joins TRBV2 to TRBJ2-3; TRBD1 aligns across 7 bases. Germline trimming cut 6 bases from V and 2 bases from J; bases unmatched to any gene: 8. Germline V lookup: CDR1 SNHLY, CDR2 FYNNEI. This CDR3 spans 15 amino acids.

DNA for the CDR3: TGTGCCTGGAGCTTCAGGGACAGAGTACTTGAAGCTTTCTTT. The encoded protein is CAWSFRDRVLEAFF. V usage is TRBV30 and J usage is TRBJ1-1; 7 bases are shared with TRBD1. The CDR3 spans 14 residues. Germline loops: CDR1 GTSNPN, CDR2 SVGIG (reference sequence). V gave up 3 bases and J gave up 7 bases; unmatched junction bases: 11. The full variable domain, with the rest looked up from reference TRBV30 and TRBJ1-1, is SQTIHQWPATLVQPVGSPLSLECTVEGTSNPNLYWYRQAAGRGLQLLFYSVGIGQISSEVPQNLSASRPQDRQFILSSKKLLLSDSGFYLCAWSFRDRVLEAFFGQGTRLTVV.

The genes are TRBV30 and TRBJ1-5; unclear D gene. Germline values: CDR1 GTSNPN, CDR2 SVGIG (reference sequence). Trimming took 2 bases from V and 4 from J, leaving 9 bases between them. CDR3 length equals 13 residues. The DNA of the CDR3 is TGTGCCTGGAGTCCCAGCAGGAATCAGCCCCAGCATTTT. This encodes CAWSPSRNQPQHF.

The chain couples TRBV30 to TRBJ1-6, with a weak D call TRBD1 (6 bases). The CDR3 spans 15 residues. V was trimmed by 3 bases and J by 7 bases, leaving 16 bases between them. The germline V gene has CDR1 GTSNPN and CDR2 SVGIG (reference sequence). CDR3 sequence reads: CAWSPSTGPNSPLHF. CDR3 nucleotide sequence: TGTGCCTGGAGCCCCTCCACAGGGCCCAATTCACCCCTCCACTTT. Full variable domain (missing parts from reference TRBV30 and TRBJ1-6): SQTIHQWPATLVQPVGSPLSLECTVEGTSNPNLYWYRQAAGRGLQLLFYSVGIGQISSEVPQNLSASRPQDRQFILSSKKLLLSDSGFYLCAWSPSTGPNSPLHFGNGTRLTVT.

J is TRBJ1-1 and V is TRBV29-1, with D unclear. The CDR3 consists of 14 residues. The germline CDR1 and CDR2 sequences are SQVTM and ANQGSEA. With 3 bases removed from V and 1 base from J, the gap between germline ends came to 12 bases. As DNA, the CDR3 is TGCAGCGTTGATTCGAGACGGGGGAACACTGAAGCTTTCTTT. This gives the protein CSVDSRRGNTEAFF.

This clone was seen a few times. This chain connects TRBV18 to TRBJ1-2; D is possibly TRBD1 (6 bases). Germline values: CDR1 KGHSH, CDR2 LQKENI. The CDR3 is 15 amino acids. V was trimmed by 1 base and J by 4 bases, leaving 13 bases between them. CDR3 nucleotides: TGTGCCAGCTCACCACAGGGGCTCAGGGGCTATGGCTACACCTTC. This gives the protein CASSPQGLRGYGYTF.

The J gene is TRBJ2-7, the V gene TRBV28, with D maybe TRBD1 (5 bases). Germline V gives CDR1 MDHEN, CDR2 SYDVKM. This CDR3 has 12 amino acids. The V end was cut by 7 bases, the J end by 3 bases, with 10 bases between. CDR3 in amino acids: CASNSRGYEQYF. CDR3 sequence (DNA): TGTGCCAGCAACTCAAGGGGCTACGAGCAGTACTTC.

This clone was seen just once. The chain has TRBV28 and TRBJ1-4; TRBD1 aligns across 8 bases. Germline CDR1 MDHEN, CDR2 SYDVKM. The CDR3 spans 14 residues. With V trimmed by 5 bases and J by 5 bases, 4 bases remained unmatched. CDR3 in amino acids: CASSLTGGNEKLFF. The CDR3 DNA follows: TGTGCCAGCAGTCTCACAGGGGGAAATGAAAAACTGTTTTTT. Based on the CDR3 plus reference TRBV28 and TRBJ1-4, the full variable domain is DVKVTQSSRYLVKRTGEKVFLECVQDMDHENMFWYRQDPGLGLRLIYFSYDVKMKEKGDIPEGYSVSREKKERFSLILESASTNQTSMYLCASSLTGGNEKLFFGSGTQLSVL.